These 29 T cell receptor beta chains were sequenced from one sample in a study of somatic mutations in cytotoxic T cells in rheumatoid arthritis. Sequenced by immunoSEQ multiplex PCR; TCRdb stores in-frame clones only, minus some. The sample records about 10,000 clones, approximately 90% being singletons. The sample comprised CD8+ T cells sorted from blood. Every receptor here comes from a woman aged 18-29 years with rheumatoid arthritis.

The genes are TRBV7-9 and TRBJ2-5; a possible D gene is TRBD1 (6 bases). The DNA matches TRBJ2-7 better at its end, which makes the J call doubtful. Looked up from germline, CDR1 is SEHNR and CDR2 is FQNEAQ (reference sequence). This CDR3 has 14 amino acids. CDR3 region: CASSLAGARYEQYF. As DNA, the CDR3 is TGTGCCAGCAGCTTAGCGGGGGCTAGGTACGAGCAGTACTTC.

The chain carries TRBV7-8 and TRBJ2-7; 7 nucleotides match TRBD2. With V trimmed by 4 bases and J by 4 bases, 7 bases remained unmatched. The V gene's germline CDR1 is SGHVS and CDR2 FQNEAQ. This CDR3 has 14 residues. In nucleotides, the CDR3 is TGTGCCAGCAGCTCCCCGGGAGGCGGATACGAGCAGTACTTC. Amino acids: CASSSPGGGYEQYF.

This clone has a single count. The chain couples TRBV7-9 to TRBJ2-5; 10 nucleotides align to TRBD1. The CDR3 extends over 16 amino acids. V gave up 1 base and J gave up 1 base; unmatched junction bases: 3. Germline assignment: CDR1 SEHNR and CDR2 FQNEAQ (reference sequence). CDR3 sequence: CASSLGRDRGQETQYF. Here the CDR3 DNA reads TGTGCCAGCAGCTTAGGCAGGGACAGGGGCCAAGAGACCCAGTACTTC.

V gene TRBV19 combines with J gene TRBJ2-3, with 10 bases aligning to TRBD2. The CDR3 is 15 amino acids. The J segment lost 4 bases and the V segment lost 3 bases, leaving 4 bases of the junction unmatched. Germline CDR1 reads LNHDA; CDR2 reads SQIVND (reference sequence). CDR3 nucleotide sequence: TGTGCCAGTAGTATTACTAGCGGGGTCGCAGATACGCAGTATTTT. Its protein product is CASSITSGVADTQYF.

The chain combines TRBV27 with TRBJ1-4; TRBD1 aligns across 7 bases. This CDR3 comprises 12 residues. CDR1 and CDR2 from the germline V gene are MNHEY and SMNVEV (reference sequence). The junction had 7 bases not matched to a gene; V was cut back by 10 bases and J by 8 bases. The CDR3: CATQGDGEKLFF. The CDR3 DNA reads as TGTGCCACCCAGGGGGATGGGGAAAAACTGTTTTTT.

The chain links TRBV5-1 to TRBJ1-4; 9 bases match TRBD1. The CDR3 runs 15 residues. The V segment lost 2 bases and the J segment 8 bases; nucleotides outside the gene matches: 7. CDR1 is SGHRS, CDR2 YFSETQ, per germline. The DNA for the CDR3 is TGCGCCAGCAGCTTTGAGGGACAGGGAGGGGAAAAACTGTTTTTT. Translated: CASSFEGQGGEKLFF.

This chain connects TRBV28 to TRBJ2-7; D is possibly TRBD1 (5 bases). The CDR3 has 14 amino acids. The germline CDR1 and CDR2 sequences are MDHEN and SYDVKM. Trimming pared 4 bases from V and 0 bases from J, leaving 10 bases between. CDR3 residues: CASSSRVFSYEQYF. In DNA form, the CDR3 reads TGTGCCAGCAGTTCCAGGGTTTTCTCCTACGAGCAGTACTTC.

The chain carries TRBV2 and TRBJ2-5, with D perhaps matching TRBD1 (5 bases). Trimming took 8 bases from V and 0 from J, leaving 16 bases between them. The CDR3 loop spans 15 amino acids. Looked up from germline, CDR1 is SNHLY and CDR2 is FYNNEI. CDR3 in amino acids: CASAMDKSYQETQYF. CDR3 bases: TGTGCCAGCGCCATGGACAAGAGCTACCAAGAGACCCAGTACTTC.

DNA for the CDR3: TGCGCCAGCAGCCCTGGACAGGGCCTTGGTTACGAGCAGTACTTC. Translation gives CASSPGQGLGYEQYF. The chain links TRBV4-3 to TRBJ2-7; 8 bases align to TRBD1. The J segment lost 4 bases and the V segment lost 4 bases, leaving 9 bases of the junction unmatched. Germline loops: CDR1 LGHNA, CDR2 YSLEER. CDR3 length: 15 residues.

V and J are TRBV6-1 and TRBJ1-3; the D is unclear. The germline CDR1 and CDR2 sequences are MNHNS and SASEGT. The V and J ends lost 0 bases and 1 base respectively, with 16 bases between them. The CDR3 has 18 amino acids. DNA for the CDR3: TGTGCCAGCAGTGAAGCCCTCGAGGCTACTCTGTCTGGAAACACCATATATTTT. This codes for CASSEALEATLSGNTIYF.

V usage is TRBV5-1 and J usage is TRBJ1-1, with D uncertain. Trimming left V 2 bases short and J 5 bases short, with 10 bases between. This CDR3 is built from 13 residues. The germline CDR1 and CDR2 sequences are SGHRS and YFSETQ. As DNA, the CDR3 is TGCGCCAGCAGCTTCGAGGGATTGACTGAAGCTTTCTTT. Residues: CASSFEGLTEAFF.

The genes are TRBV4-1 and TRBJ2-1; 14 bases align to TRBD2. The CDR3 contains 17 residues. J lost 6 bases, V lost 2 bases, and 6 bases had no gene match. From germline, CDR1 is MGHRA and CDR2 YSYEKL. The CDR3 region is CASSQRGLAGAGNEQFF. In DNA form, the CDR3 reads TGCGCCAGCAGCCAAAGGGGACTAGCGGGAGCGGGCAATGAGCAGTTCTTC.

This clone has only one observation. The V gene is TRBV5-6, the J gene TRBJ2-7, with D maybe TRBD2 (6 bases). The CDR3 has 14 amino acids. Looked up from germline, CDR1 is SGHDT and CDR2 is YYEEEE. The ends were cut back, 0 bases at V and 6 bases at J, with 13 bases in the middle. The CDR3 DNA reads TGTGCCAGCAGCTTGGACTCTCCGGGGGTCGAGCAGTACTTC. Its protein product is CASSLDSPGVEQYF.

The V call is TRBV6-5, the J call TRBJ1-1, with D unclear. The ends were cut back, 10 bases at V and 5 bases at J, with 11 bases in the middle. This CDR3 spans 11 amino acids. Germline-derived CDR1 and CDR2 are MNHEY and SVGAGI. CDR3 sequence: CANTTPTEAFF. The DNA of the CDR3 is TGTGCCAACACCACCCCAACTGAAGCTTTCTTT.

This clone was recorded once. As DNA, the CDR3 is TGTGCCAGCAGCTCCTCCCTAGCGGGGATCGACAATGAGCAGTTCTTC. Its translation: CASSSSLAGIDNEQFF. This chain connects TRBV7-9 to TRBJ2-1, with TRBD2 identical over 9 bases. V gave up 4 bases and J gave up 5 bases; unmatched junction bases: 9. The CDR3 has 16 residues. Per the germline V gene, CDR1 is SEHNR and CDR2 is FQNEAQ (reference sequence).

The rearrangement joins TRBV2 to TRBJ2-2, with 10 positions matching TRBD2. The V gene end was trimmed by 2 bases and the J gene end by 6 bases; junction bases not matched to a gene: 6. From germline, CDR1 is SNHLY and CDR2 FYNNEI. The CDR3 spans 16 residues. CDR3 in amino acids: CASSETGGLAAGELFF. The DNA for the CDR3 is TGTGCCAGCAGTGAAACGGGAGGACTAGCGGCCGGGGAGCTGTTTTTT. The entire variable domain, with the rest obtained from reference TRBV2 and TRBJ2-2, is as follows: EPEVTQTPSHQVTQMGQEVILRCVPISNHLYFYWYRQILGQKVEFLVSFYNNEISEKSEIFDDQFSVERPDGSNFTLKIRSTKLEDSAMYFCASSETGGLAAGELFFGEGSRLTVL.

This CDR3 is CASSQPAGAPHGDEQYF. CDR3 bases: TGTGCCAGCAGCCAACCAGCAGGGGCCCCTCATGGGGACGAGCAGTACTTC. The V and J genes are TRBV9 and TRBJ2-5; D perhaps matches TRBD1 (6 bases). The last part of the DNA fits TRBJ2-7 better; the J call may be wrong. This CDR3 region has 17 residues. Germline V gene lookup returns CDR1 SGDLS and CDR2 YYNGEE.

The V and J genes are TRBV30 and TRBJ2-3, with a tentative D call TRBD1 (6 bases). The CDR3 is made up of 13 amino acids. V lost 0 bases, J lost 4 bases, and 8 bases lay in between. Germline V gives CDR1 GTSNPN, CDR2 SVGIG (reference sequence). The CDR3 DNA reads as TGTGCCTGGAGTGTACAGGGTGCAGATACGCAGTATTTT. Residues: CAWSVQGADTQYF.

V is TRBV7-6 and J is TRBJ2-1; 11 bases agree with TRBD2. With V trimmed by 5 bases and J by 8 bases, 8 bases remained unmatched. This CDR3 is 15 amino acids long. From germline, CDR1 is SGHVS and CDR2 FNYEAQ. DNA for the CDR3: TGTGCCAGCAGCCCAACGACTAGCGGGAATGATGAGCAGTTCTTC. Amino acid sequence: CASSPTTSGNDEQFF.

The V call is TRBV6-1, the J call TRBJ2-7, with D maybe TRBD1 (6 bases). Germline assignment: CDR1 MNHNS and CDR2 SASEGT. This CDR3 has 13 residues. V lost 8 bases to trimming and J lost 3 bases, with 14 bases between them. The DNA for the CDR3 is TGTGCCAGCGTTACAGGACAGTACTACGAGCAGTACTTC. This gives the protein CASVTGQYYEQYF.

The genes are TRBV6-1 and TRBJ2-1, with TRBD1 matching over 9 bases. This CDR3 is built from 15 residues. Germline V gives CDR1 MNHNS, CDR2 SASEGT. Germline trimming cut 6 bases from V and 2 bases from J; bases unmatched to any gene: 5. This chain's CDR3 is CASSGDREAYNEQFF. For the CDR3, the DNA is TGTGCCAGCAGCGGGGACAGGGAAGCCTACAATGAGCAGTTCTTC.

The chain combines TRBV7-2 with TRBJ1-2; 8 nucleotides match TRBD1. CDR3 length: 15 residues. CDR1 SGHTA and CDR2 FQGNSA come from the germline V gene. After removal of 1 base from V and 4 bases from J, the junction contained 5 bases not matched to a gene. The CDR3 loop reads CASSLVPGGIYGYTF. The CDR3 region has the DNA TGTGCCAGCAGCTTAGTCCCAGGGGGCATCTATGGCTACACCTTC.

This clone was seen only once. The chain links TRBV27 to TRBJ2-1, with 7 bases that match TRBD1. Germline loops: CDR1 MNHEY, CDR2 SMNVEV (reference sequence). V trimming: 8 bases; J trimming: 1 base; junction bases outside the gene matches: 2. The CDR3 is 13 amino acids. CDR3 loop: CASSTGSYNEQFF. The CDR3 DNA reads TGTGCCAGCTCGACAGGGTCCTACAATGAGCAGTTCTTC.

The rearrangement links TRBV7-2 to TRBJ2-7, with 9 bases fitting TRBD1. Germline V gene sequence: CDR1 SGHTA, CDR2 FQGNSA. The V and J ends lost 1 base and 3 bases, in that order; junction bases with no gene match: 4. The CDR3 length is 15 residues. CDR3 nucleotides: TGTGCCAGCAGCTTAGAAACAGGGGGCTTCTACGAGCAGTACTTC. This gives the protein CASSLETGGFYEQYF.

The V call is TRBV6-5, the J call TRBJ2-7, with 9 positions matching TRBD2. This CDR3 has 14 residues. Germline trimming cut 6 bases from V and 3 bases from J; bases unmatched to any gene: 6. Germline CDR1 MNHEY, CDR2 SVGAGI. Here the CDR3 reads CASRALAGIYEQYF. Written as DNA, the CDR3 is TGTGCCAGCAGAGCTCTAGCGGGAATCTACGAGCAGTACTTC.

This sequence joins TRBV5-8 and TRBJ2-3, with 9 nucleotides matching TRBD2. After removal of 4 bases from V and 7 bases from J, the junction contained 13 bases not matched to a gene. The CDR3 runs 16 residues. Germline values: CDR1 SGHTS, CDR2 YDEGEE. The CDR3 reads CASSPGTSYMRNTQYF. The CDR3 DNA reads as TGTGCCAGCAGCCCCGGGACTAGCTATATGCGTAATACGCAGTATTTT.

The rearrangement joins TRBV11-2 to TRBJ2-7; TRBD2 matches at 8 bases. The CDR3 spans 19 residues. Trimming cost V 6 bases and J 0 bases; bases outside gene matches: 19. The germline gives CDR1 SGHAT, CDR2 FQNNGV. In DNA, the CDR3 is TGTGCCAGCAGTCTTAGGATGGTAGCGGGATCCCCCGGCTCCTACGAGCAGTACTTC. It translates to CASSLRMVAGSPGSYEQYF.

The chain is built from TRBV11-2 and TRBJ2-1; perhaps TRBD1 as D (6 bases). This CDR3 is 15 amino acids long. The V and J ends lost 4 bases and 2 bases respectively, with 12 bases between them. Germline V CDR1 and CDR2: SGHAT, FQNNGV. CDR3 nucleotide sequence: TGTGCCAGCAGCTGGGGTGGGGGCCCCTACAATGAGCAGTTCTTC. Translation gives CASSWGGGPYNEQFF.

The J gene is TRBJ1-2, the V gene TRBV7-6, with D possibly being TRBD1 (6 bases). CDR1 and CDR2 (germline): SGHVS, FNYEAQ. The CDR3 sequence is 15 residues long. Trimming stripped 4 bases from V and 2 bases from J, with 14 bases between. The CDR3 spells CASSSLGGQNYGYTF. CDR3 DNA sequence: TGTGCCAGCAGCTCCTTAGGGGGTCAGAACTATGGCTACACCTTC.